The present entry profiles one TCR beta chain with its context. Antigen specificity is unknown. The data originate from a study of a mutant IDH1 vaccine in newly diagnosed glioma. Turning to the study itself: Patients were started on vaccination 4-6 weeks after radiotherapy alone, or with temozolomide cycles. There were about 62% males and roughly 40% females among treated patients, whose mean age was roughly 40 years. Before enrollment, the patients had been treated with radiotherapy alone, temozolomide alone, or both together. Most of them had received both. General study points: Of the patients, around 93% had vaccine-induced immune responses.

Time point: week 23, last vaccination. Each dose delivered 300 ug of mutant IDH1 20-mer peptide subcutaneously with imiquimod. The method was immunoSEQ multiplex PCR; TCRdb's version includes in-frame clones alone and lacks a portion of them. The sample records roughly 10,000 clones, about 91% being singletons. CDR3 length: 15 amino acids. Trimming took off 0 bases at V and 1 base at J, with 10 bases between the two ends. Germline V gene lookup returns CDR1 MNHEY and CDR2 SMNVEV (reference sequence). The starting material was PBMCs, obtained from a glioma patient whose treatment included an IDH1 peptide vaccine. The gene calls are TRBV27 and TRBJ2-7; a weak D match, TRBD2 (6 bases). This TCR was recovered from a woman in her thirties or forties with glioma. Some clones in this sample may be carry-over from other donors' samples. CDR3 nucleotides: TGTGCCAGCAGTTTATCCGGGGGTCTATCCTACGAGCAGTACTTC. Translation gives CASSLSGGLSYEQYF.